This passage covers 19 T cell receptor beta chains from one sample sequenced in a study of PD-1 blockade in classical Hodgkin lymphoma. Assay: immunoSEQ multiplex PCR; the TCRdb copy retains only in-frame clones and omits some. Among 46,000 or so clones listed, around 80% were seen once. Every patient was affected by relapse after autologous stem cell transplantation, while exposure to brentuximab vedotin was not uniform. Source: peripheral blood mononuclear cells (PBMCs), taken before the second cycle of nivolumab. The receptors stem from a human donor with classical Hodgkin lymphoma.

This rearrangement joins TRBV18 to TRBJ2-7, with a tentative D call TRBD1 (5 bases). This CDR3 spans 15 amino acids. Germline CDR1 and CDR2: KGHSH and LQKENI. V was pared by 3 bases and J by 4 bases, with 16 bases between. CDR3 residues: CASSPYGAELYEQYF. The DNA for the CDR3 is TGTGCCAGCTCACCGTATGGGGCTGAGCTTTACGAGCAGTACTTC.

The chain has TRBV4-2 and TRBJ2-1, with 9 bases matching TRBD2. Germline V gives CDR1 LGHNA, CDR2 YNFKEQ. The CDR3 extends over 20 amino acids. J was trimmed by 1 base and V by 1 base; bases with no gene match: 14. DNA of the CDR3: TGTGCCAGCAGCCAAGCCATGGGGGCGGGGGGGCCAAGATCCTACAATGAGCAGTTCTTC. As protein: CASSQAMGAGGPRSYNEQFF.

The chain carries TRBV18 and TRBJ1-4, with TRBD1 matching 8 bases. Germline assignment: CDR1 KGHSH and CDR2 LQKENI. This CDR3 contains 16 residues. Unmatched junction bases numbered 8, after V lost 1 base and J lost 7 bases. CDR3 residues: CASSPRQDRAVEKLFF. Here the CDR3 DNA reads TGTGCCAGCTCACCACGTCAGGACAGGGCTGTTGAAAAACTGTTTTTT.

This chain uses TRBV10-3 with TRBJ2-7; 7 bases map to TRBD1. The CDR3 spans 12 residues. The germline V gene has CDR1 ENHRY and CDR2 SYGVKD. Losses at the gene ends were 10 bases for V and 8 bases for J; bases not matched to a gene: 11. DNA of the CDR3: TGTGCCACTGGACCTCAGGGGGAACAGCAGTACTTC. Amino acids: CATGPQGEQQYF.

This rearrangement joins TRBV5-4 to TRBJ2-3, with TRBD2 identical over 10 bases. The CDR3 covers 15 residues. Trimming removed 3 bases from V and 0 bases from J; junction bases left unmatched: 1. Looked up from germline, CDR1 is SGHNT and CDR2 is YYREEE (reference sequence). CDR3 protein: CASSSSGGSTDTQYF. In DNA form, the CDR3 reads TGTGCCAGCAGCTCTAGCGGGGGCAGCACAGATACGCAGTATTTT.

The V and J genes are TRBV7-2 and TRBJ2-1; 7 bases line up with TRBD2. V lost 5 bases to trimming and J lost 2 bases; unmatched junction nucleotides: 12. The CDR3 runs 17 residues. Germline CDR1 SGHTA, CDR2 FQGNSA. The CDR3 sequence is CASSPHGGRVTYNEQFF. The CDR3 DNA reads as TGTGCCAGCAGCCCCCATGGCGGGAGAGTTACCTACAATGAGCAGTTCTTC.

This chain links TRBV9 with TRBJ1-5; D is ambiguous. This CDR3 spans 13 amino acids. Germline loops: CDR1 SGDLS, CDR2 YYNGEE. Trimming took off 7 bases at V and 3 bases at J, with 11 bases between the two ends. The DNA of the CDR3 is TGTGCCAGCGGTACGGGAGTCAATCAGCCCCAGCATTTT. Its translation is CASGTGVNQPQHF. Complete variable domain (other parts from reference TRBV9 and TRBJ1-5): DSGVTQTPKHLITATGQRVTLRCSPRSGDLSVYWYQQSLDQGLQFLIQYYNGEERAKGNILERFSAQQFPDLHSELNLSSLELGDSALYFCASGTGVNQPQHFGDGTRLSIL.

This chain uses TRBV28 with TRBJ2-7; D is perhaps TRBD1 (6 bases). Trimming shortened V by 7 bases and J by 3 bases, and 10 bases separated the two germline ends. Germline V CDR1 and CDR2: MDHEN, SYDVKM. The CDR3 is 12 residues long. CDR3 nucleotide sequence: TGTGCCAGCAACCAGGGGTTCTACGAGCAGTACTTC. Translated: CASNQGFYEQYF.

The gene calls are TRBV6-4 and TRBJ2-1, with 12 bases that match TRBD2. CDR3 size: 15 residues. The germline CDR1 and CDR2 sequences are MRHNA and SNTAGT. Trimming removed 4 bases from V and 6 bases from J; junction bases left unmatched: 4. CDR3 residues: CASSVLAGGINEQFF. The CDR3 DNA follows: TGTGCCAGCAGTGTTCTAGCGGGGGGGATCAATGAGCAGTTCTTC.

V usage is TRBV6-1 and J usage is TRBJ1-5; maybe TRBD1 (5 bases). The CDR3 contains 13 residues. Trimming removed 7 bases from V and 6 bases from J, with 13 bases in between. CDR1 is MNHNS, CDR2 SASEGT, per germline. The CDR3 spells CASTIGTLQPQHF. CDR3 in DNA: TGTGCCAGCACGATAGGGACCCTTCAGCCCCAGCATTTT.

The J gene is TRBJ2-7, the V gene TRBV28; TRBD1 or TRBD2 may be the D gene (6 bases each). The germline V gene has CDR1 MDHEN and CDR2 SYDVKM. The CDR3 loop spans 14 amino acids. With 4 bases removed from V and 4 bases from J, the gap between germline ends came to 14 bases. This CDR3 reads CASSSSGDWYEQYF. CDR3 in DNA: TGTGCCAGCAGTTCATCAGGGGACTGGTACGAGCAGTACTTC. The whole variable domain, remainder taken from reference TRBV28 and TRBJ2-7, is DVKVTQSSRYLVKRTGEKVFLECVQDMDHENMFWYRQDPGLGLRLIYFSYDVKMKEKGDIPEGYSVSREKKERFSLILESASTNQTSMYLCASSSSGDWYEQYFGPGTRLTVT.

The chain is built from TRBV30 and TRBJ1-2; D is undetermined. The length of the CDR3 is 18 residues. In germline, CDR1 is GTSNPN, CDR2 SVGIG (reference sequence). Between the trimmed V and J ends, which lost 3 bases and 8 bases, there was a span of 31 bases. CDR3 in amino acids: CAWRQPAPPRGLSWGYTF. The CDR3 nucleotides are TGTGCCTGGAGACAGCCGGCCCCGCCCAGAGGTCTGAGTTGGGGCTACACCTTC.

J is TRBJ1-2 and V is TRBV28; 10 nucleotides match TRBD1. V gave up 5 bases and J gave up 4 bases; unmatched junction bases: 7. Per the germline V gene, CDR1 is MDHEN and CDR2 is SYDVKM. CDR3 size: 15 residues. The CDR3 here is CASSGGQGWAYGYTF. CDR3 nucleotide sequence: TGTGCCAGCAGTGGGGGACAGGGGTGGGCCTATGGCTACACCTTC.

This clone was detected only a few times. J is TRBJ2-1 and V is TRBV5-1; D is unresolved. The V gene's germline CDR1 is SGHRS and CDR2 YFSETQ. The CDR3 consists of 14 residues. V was shortened by 0 bases and J by 8 bases, with 12 bases between the two germline ends. In DNA form, the CDR3 reads TGCGCCAGCAGCTTGGACTCTTTCTCGGATGAGCAGTTCTTC. Amino acids: CASSLDSFSDEQFF.

This chain uses TRBV9 with TRBJ1-2, with D maybe TRBD1 (5 bases). V gave up 0 bases and J gave up 7 bases, with 19 bases separating them. The CDR3 sequence is 16 residues long. Germline CDR1 is SGDLS and CDR2 is YYNGEE. In DNA, the CDR3 is TGTGCCAGCAGCGTAGGAGGTGTCAGGGAACTGGGTGGCTACACCTTC. Translated, it gives CASSVGGVRELGGYTF. The full variable domain, its missing parts supplied by reference TRBV9 and TRBJ1-2, is DSGVTQTPKHLITATGQRVTLRCSPRSGDLSVYWYQQSLDQGLQFLIQYYNGEERAKGNILERFSAQQFPDLHSELNLSSLELGDSALYFCASSVGGVRELGGYTFGSGTRLTVV.

In its sample, this clone was seen a few times. This chain joins TRBV7-6 and TRBJ1-1; D gene uncertain. Trimming stripped 1 base from V and 2 bases from J, with 11 bases between. CDR3 length: 15 residues. CDR1 and CDR2 from the germline V gene are SGHVS and FNYEAQ. CDR3 protein: CASSLGPDSNTEAFF. The CDR3 DNA reads TGTGCCAGCAGCTTAGGCCCGGACTCTAACACTGAAGCTTTCTTT.

The CDR3 bases are TGTGCCAGCAGCTTAGATCGGCAAGATACGCAGTATTTT. Translation gives CASSLDRQDTQYF. The V gene is TRBV7-2, the J gene TRBJ2-3; D uncertain. The V and J ends lost 1 base and 5 bases respectively, with 7 bases between them. Germline CDR1 is SGHTA and CDR2 is FQGNSA. The CDR3 is 13 amino acids.

CDR3 amino acids: CASSFWVLTRDIPHEQYF. DNA of the CDR3: TGTGCCAGCAGCTTCTGGGTCTTGACTAGAGATATCCCCCACGAGCAGTACTTC. V is TRBV7-9 and J is TRBJ2-7; weak D call: TRBD2 (6 bases). CDR1 and CDR2 from the germline V gene are SEHNR and FQNEAQ (reference sequence). CDR3 length: 18 residues. V was pared by 3 bases and J by 5 bases, with 26 bases between.

The chain has TRBV9 and TRBJ1-2; no definite D call. V was shortened by 4 bases and J by 6 bases, with 16 bases between the two germline ends. Germline CDR1 reads SGDLS; CDR2 reads YYNGEE. CDR3 length: 14 residues. As DNA, the CDR3 is TGTGCCAGCAGCCCCCTCCCCGGCGGGGATGGCTACACCTTC. This gives the protein CASSPLPGGDGYTF.